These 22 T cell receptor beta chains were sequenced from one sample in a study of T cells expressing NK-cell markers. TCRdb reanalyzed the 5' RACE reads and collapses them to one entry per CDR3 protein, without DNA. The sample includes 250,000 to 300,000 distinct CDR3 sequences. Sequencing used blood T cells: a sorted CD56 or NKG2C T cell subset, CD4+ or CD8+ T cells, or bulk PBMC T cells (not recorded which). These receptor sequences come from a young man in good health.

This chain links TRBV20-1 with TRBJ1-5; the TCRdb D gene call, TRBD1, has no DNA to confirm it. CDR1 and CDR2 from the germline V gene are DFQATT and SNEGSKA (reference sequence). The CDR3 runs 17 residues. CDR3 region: CSASSPRTGGGNQPQHF.

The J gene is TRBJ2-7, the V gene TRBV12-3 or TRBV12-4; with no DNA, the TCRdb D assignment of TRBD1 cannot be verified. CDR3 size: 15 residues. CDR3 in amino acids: CASSYRTGVSYEQYF.

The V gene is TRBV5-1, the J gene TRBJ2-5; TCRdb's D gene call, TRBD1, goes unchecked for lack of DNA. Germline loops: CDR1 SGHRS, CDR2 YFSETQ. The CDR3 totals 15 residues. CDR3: CASSLRDRGKETQYF. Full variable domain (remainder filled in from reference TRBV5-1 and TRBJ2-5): KAGVTQTPRYLIKTRGQQVTLSCSPISGHRSVSWYQQTPGQGLQFLFEYFSETQRNKGNFPGRFSGRQFSNSRSEMNVSTLELGDSALYLCASSLRDRGKETQYFGPGTRLLVL.

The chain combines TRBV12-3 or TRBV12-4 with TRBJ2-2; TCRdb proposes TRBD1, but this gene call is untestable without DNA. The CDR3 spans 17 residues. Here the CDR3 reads CASSAEPGREKEGELFF.

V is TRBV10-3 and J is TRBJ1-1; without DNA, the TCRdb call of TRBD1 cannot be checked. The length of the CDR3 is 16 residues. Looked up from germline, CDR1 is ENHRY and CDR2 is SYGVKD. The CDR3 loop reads CATGKFIRGAKTEAFF.

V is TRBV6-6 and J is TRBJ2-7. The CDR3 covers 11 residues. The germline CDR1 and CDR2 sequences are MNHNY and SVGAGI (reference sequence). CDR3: CATGSSYEQYF.

The chain's CDR3 is CASSQPGVEKGGNTIYF. This sequence joins TRBV4-3 and TRBJ1-3. This CDR3 region has 17 residues. The germline gives CDR1 LGHNA, CDR2 YSLEER.

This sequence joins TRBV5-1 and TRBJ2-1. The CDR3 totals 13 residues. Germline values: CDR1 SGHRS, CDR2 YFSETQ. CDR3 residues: CASSMSTLNEQFF.

This CDR3 is CASSSSEAGRGVTYNEQFF. The chain combines TRBV11-1 with TRBJ2-1; TCRdb lists TRBD1, though no DNA is available to test this call. Germline values: CDR1 SGHAT, CDR2 FQDESV (reference sequence). CDR3 length: 19 amino acids.

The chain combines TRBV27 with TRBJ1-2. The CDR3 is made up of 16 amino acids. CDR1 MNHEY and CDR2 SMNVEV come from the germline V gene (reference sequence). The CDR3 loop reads CASSPHTAGPLYGYTF.

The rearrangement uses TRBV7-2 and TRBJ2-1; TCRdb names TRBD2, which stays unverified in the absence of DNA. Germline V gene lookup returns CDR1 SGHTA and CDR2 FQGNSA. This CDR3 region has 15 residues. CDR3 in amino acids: CASSLDGQRINEQFF.

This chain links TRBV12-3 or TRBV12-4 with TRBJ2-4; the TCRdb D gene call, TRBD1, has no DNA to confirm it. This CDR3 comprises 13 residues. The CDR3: CASSLEGGSIQYF.

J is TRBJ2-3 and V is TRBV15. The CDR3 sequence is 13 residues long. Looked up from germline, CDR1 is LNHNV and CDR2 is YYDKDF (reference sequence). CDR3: CATSRADRDTQYF.

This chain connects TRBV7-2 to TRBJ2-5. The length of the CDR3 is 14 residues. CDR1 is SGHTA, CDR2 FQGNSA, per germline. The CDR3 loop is CASSKGGNQETQYF.

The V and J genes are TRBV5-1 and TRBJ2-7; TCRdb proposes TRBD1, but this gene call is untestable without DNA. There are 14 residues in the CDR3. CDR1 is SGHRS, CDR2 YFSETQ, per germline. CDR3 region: CASAPRDRHYEQYF.

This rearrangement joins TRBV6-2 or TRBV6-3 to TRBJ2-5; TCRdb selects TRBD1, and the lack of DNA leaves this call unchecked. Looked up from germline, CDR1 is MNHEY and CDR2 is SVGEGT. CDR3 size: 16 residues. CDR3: CASSYSLRGDQETQYF.

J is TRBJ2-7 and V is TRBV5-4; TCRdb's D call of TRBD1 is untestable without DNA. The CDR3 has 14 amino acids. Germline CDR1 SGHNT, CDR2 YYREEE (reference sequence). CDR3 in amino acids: CASSFPTDPPEQYF.

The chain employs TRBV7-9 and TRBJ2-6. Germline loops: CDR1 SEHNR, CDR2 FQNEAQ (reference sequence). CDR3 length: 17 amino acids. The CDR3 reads CASSFMTLSSGANVLTF.

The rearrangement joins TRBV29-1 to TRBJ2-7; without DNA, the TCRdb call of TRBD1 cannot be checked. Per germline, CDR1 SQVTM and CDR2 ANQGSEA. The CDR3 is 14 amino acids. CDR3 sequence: CSGGQGESSYEQYF.

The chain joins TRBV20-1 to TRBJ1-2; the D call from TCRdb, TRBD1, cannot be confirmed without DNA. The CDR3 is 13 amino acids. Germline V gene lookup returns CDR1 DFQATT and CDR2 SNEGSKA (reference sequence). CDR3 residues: CSARDQGTYGYTF.

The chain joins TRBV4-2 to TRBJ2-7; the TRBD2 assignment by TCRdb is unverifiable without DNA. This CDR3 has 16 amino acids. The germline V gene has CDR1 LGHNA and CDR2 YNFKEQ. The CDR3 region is CASSQDMRTPVPEQYF.

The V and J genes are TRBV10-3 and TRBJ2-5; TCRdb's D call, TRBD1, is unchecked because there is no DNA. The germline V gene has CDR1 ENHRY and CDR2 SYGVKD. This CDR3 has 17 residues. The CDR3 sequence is CAISESMGQGRGETQYF.